This is a list of T cell receptor beta chains from one sample in a study of radiation and T cells in renal cell carcinoma. TCRdb's copy holds only in-frame clones and misses some; the assay was immunoSEQ multiplex PCR. This sample has about 26,000 clones, with over 75% found just once. The source material was blood, sampled from a patient whose treatment included radiotherapy and nephrectomy. These receptors originate from a man in his 60s with renal cell carcinoma. Each CDR3 is given with its conserved first and last residue. A D gene is named only where the DNA matches it firmly. Part of the rows lack a size; the others show once, few, many or a class for expanded clones.

>NA|TRBJ2-5|TRBV7-6|TRBD2
CASSRTRTSGETQYF
TGTGCCAGCAGCCGCACCCGGACTAGCGGAGAGACCCAGTACTTC
>NA|TRBJ2-3|TRBV5-4|NA
CASSLEGSTDTQYF
TGTGCCAGCAGCTTGGAGGGGAGCACAGATACGCAGTATTTT
>NA|TRBJ1-1|TRBV11-2|NA
CASSLMGGQGTEAFF
TGTGCCAGCAGCCTTATGGGAGGGCAAGGCACTGAAGCTTTCTTT
>many|TRBJ1-5|TRBV2|NA
CASRDGTSYNQPQHF
TGTGCCAGCAGGGATGGGACGAGCTACAATCAGCCCCAGCATTTT
>NA|TRBJ1-5|TRBV6-6|NA
CASRSTGGNQPQHF
TGTGCCAGCAGGAGCACTGGGGGCAATCAGCCCCAGCATTTT
>NA|TRBJ2-7|TRBV7-8|NA
CASSLGAPYEQYF
TGTGCCAGCAGCTTAGGTGCGCCCTACGAGCAGTACTTC
>NA|TRBJ2-1|TRBV11-2|TRBD1
CASSPRTGSSYNEQFF
TGTGCCAGCAGCCCACGGACAGGGAGCTCCTACAATGAGCAGTTCTTC
>NA|TRBJ1-3|TRBV2|NA
CASSPRAAFSGNTIYF
TGTGCCAGCAGCCCAAGGGCCGCCTTCTCTGGAAACACCATATATTTT
>NA|TRBJ1-1|TRBV18|NA
CASSPTRETEAFF
TGTGCCAGCTCACCAACCAGGGAGACTGAAGCTTTCTTT
>NA|TRBJ2-3|TRBV7-3|TRBD2
CASSLAGGYDTQYF
TGTGCCAGCAGCTTAGCGGGAGGCTATGATACGCAGTATTTT
>NA|TRBJ2-7|TRBV5-1|TRBD1
CASSLGTATSYEQYF
TGCGCCAGCAGCCTTGGGACAGCGACCTCCTACGAGCAGTACTTC
>NA|TRBJ2-5|TRBV29-1|NA
CSVVGGETQYF
TGCAGCGTTGTTGGTGGTGAGACCCAGTACTTC
>NA|TRBJ2-5|TRBV2|TRBD2
CASILVGRGAQYF
TGTGCCAGCATATTGGTCGGTCGGGGGGCCCAGTACTTC
>few|TRBJ2-5|TRBV7-9|TRBD1
CASSRIQGPQETQYF
TGTGCCAGCAGCCGGATACAGGGGCCCCAAGAGACCCAGTACTTC
>few|TRBJ1-1|TRBV6-6|NA
CASRQDTEAFF
TGTGCCAGCAGACAGGACACTGAAGCTTTCTTT
>NA|TRBJ2-5|TRBV7-8|NA
CASTPDGMETQYF
TGTGCCAGCACTCCAGACGGGATGGAGACCCAGTACTTC
>NA|TRBJ2-1|TRBV7-8|NA
CASSLEADITYNEQFF
TGTGCCAGCAGCTTAGAGGCAGACATTACCTACAATGAGCAGTTCTTC
>NA|TRBJ2-7|TRBV27|NA
CASSIRQSYEQYF
TGTGCCAGCAGTATACGACAGTCCTACGAGCAGTACTTC
>NA|TRBJ2-7|TRBV11-2|TRBD2
CASSIGPSGLTYEQYF
TGTGCCAGCAGTATCGGTCCTAGCGGGCTAACCTACGAGCAGTACTTC
>NA|TRBJ2-3|TRBV6-1|TRBD2
CASSGQTGGDTQYF
TGTGCCAGCAGTGGACAGACGGGGGGGGATACGCAGTATTTT
>NA|TRBJ2-7|TRBV6-5|NA
CASSHYYGKSYEQYF
TGTGCCAGCAGTCATTATTATGGAAAATCCTACGAGCAGTACTTC
>NA|TRBJ2-5|TRBV27|TRBD1
CASQDRVLGRQETQYF
TGTGCCAGTCAAGACAGGGTCTTGGGTCGCCAAGAGACCCAGTACTTC
>NA|TRBJ2-3|TRBV5-6|NA
CASSLVSTTLVDTQYF
TGTGCCAGCAGCTTGGTCAGTACAACTTTGGTGGATACGCAGTATTTT
>NA|TRBJ1-5|TRBV7-6|NA
CASSLRSNQPQHF
TGTGCCAGCAGCTTACGTAGCAATCAGCCCCAGCATTTT
>once|TRBJ1-5|TRBV5-8|TRBD1
CASSLGGQTNQPQHF
TGTGCCAGCAGCTTAGGGGGACAGACGAATCAGCCCCAGCATTTT
>NA|TRBJ2-5|TRBV5-4|NA
CASSLDASGQYF
TGTGCCAGCAGCCTTGATGCCTCTGGGCAGTACTTC
>NA|TRBJ2-5|TRBV29-1|NA
CSVPVWATQYF
TGCAGCGTCCCAGTGTGGGCGACCCAGTACTTC
>NA|TRBJ2-4|TRBV7-2|TRBD2
CASSLGLAFMDIQYF
TGTGCCAGCAGCCTCGGACTAGCGTTTATGGACATTCAGTACTTC
>NA|TRBJ2-5|TRBV6-6|TRBD2
CASSYSSGGQETQYF
TGTGCCAGCAGTTACTCGTCGGGGGGTCAAGAGACCCAGTACTTC
>NA|TRBJ1-1|TRBV29-1|NA
CSTGWTEAFF
TGCAGCACCGGGTGGACTGAAGCTTTCTTT
>NA|TRBJ2-2|TRBV9|NA
CASSVAGNSIPGELFF
TGTGCCAGCAGCGTAGCTGGGAACTCTATCCCCGGGGAGCTGTTTTTT
>many|TRBJ1-1|TRBV5-1|NA
CASSPRDENTEAFF
TGCGCCAGCAGCCCCCGGGACGAGAACACTGAAGCTTTCTTT